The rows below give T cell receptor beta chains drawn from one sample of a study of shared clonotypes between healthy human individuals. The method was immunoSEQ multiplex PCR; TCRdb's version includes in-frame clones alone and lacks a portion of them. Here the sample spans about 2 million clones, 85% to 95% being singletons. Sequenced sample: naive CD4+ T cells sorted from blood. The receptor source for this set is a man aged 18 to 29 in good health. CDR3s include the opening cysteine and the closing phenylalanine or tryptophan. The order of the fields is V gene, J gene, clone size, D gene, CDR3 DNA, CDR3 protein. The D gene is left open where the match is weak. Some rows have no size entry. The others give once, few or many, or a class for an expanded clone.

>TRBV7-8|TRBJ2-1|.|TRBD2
TGTGCCAGCAGCTTAGAACAAAGGGGACTAGCGGGATATGAGCAGTTCTTC
CASSLEQRGLAGYEQFF
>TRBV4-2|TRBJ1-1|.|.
TGTGCCAGCAGCCAAGCTACGACGGGCGGCGCTGAAGCTTTCTTT
CASSQATTGGAEAFF
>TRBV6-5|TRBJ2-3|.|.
TGTGCCAGCAGTTACTCCCTCGTGGCAGATACGCAGTATTTT
CASSYSLVADTQYF
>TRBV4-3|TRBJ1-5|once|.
TGCGCCAGCAGCCACGAGCCCCAGGGACTTGGCAATCAGCCCCAGCATTTT
CASSHEPQGLGNQPQHF
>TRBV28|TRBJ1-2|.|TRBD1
TGTGCCAGCAGTTTCGGGGACAGAGATAACTATGGCTACACCTTC
CASSFGDRDNYGYTF
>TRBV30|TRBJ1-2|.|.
TGTGCCTGGAGTGTAATTCTGGGCTATGGCTACACCTTC
CAWSVILGYGYTF
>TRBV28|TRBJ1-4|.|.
TGTGCCAGCAGCGGGGCCTCCCCAAATGAAAAACTGTTTTTT
CASSGASPNEKLFF
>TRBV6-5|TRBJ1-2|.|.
TGTGCCAGCAGTACCAGGTACAGCTATGGCTACACCTTC
CASSTRYSYGYTF
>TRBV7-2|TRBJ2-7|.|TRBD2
TGTGCCAGCAGCTTTTTCACTAGCGGGGACTACGAGCAGTACTTC
CASSFFTSGDYEQYF
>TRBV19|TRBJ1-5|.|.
TGTGCCAGTAGTGAACAGGGTACGAGCAATCAGCCCCAGCATTTT
CASSEQGTSNQPQHF
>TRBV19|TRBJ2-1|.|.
TGTGCCAGTAGTTGGGGGCAGGGGTTCAATGAGCAGTTCTTC
CASSWGQGFNEQFF
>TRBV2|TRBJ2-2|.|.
TGTGCCAGCAGTGCGACAGGTTACACCGGGGAGCTGTTTTTT
CASSATGYTGELFF
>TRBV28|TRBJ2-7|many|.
TGTGCCAGCACCCGGCAGGGATCGAGGGGTCGCTACGAGCAGTACTTC
CASTRQGSRGRYEQYF
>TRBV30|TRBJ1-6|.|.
TGTGCCTGGAGTGTACTGGCAGGTTGGGGTAATTCACCCCTCCACTTT
CAWSVLAGWGNSPLHF
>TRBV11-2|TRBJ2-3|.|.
TGTGCCAGCAGCTTCCGCGGGGGCGGGACAGATACGCAGTATTTT
CASSFRGGGTDTQYF
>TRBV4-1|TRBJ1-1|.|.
TGCGCCAGCAGCCAAGTTCGGGCCAGGAACACTGAAGCTTTCTTT
CASSQVRARNTEAFF
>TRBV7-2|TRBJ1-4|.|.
TGTGCCACTAGCGCCCAGGGGGAAAAACTGTTTTTT
CATSAQGEKLFF
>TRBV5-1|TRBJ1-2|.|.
TGCGCCAGCCCGATCCATGGCTACACCTTC
CASPIHGYTF
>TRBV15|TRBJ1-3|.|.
TGTGCCACCAGCATCGGGTATCAGGGAAACACCATATATTTT
CATSIGYQGNTIYF
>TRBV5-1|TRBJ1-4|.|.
TGCGCCAGCAGGACCGGGAAAAATAATGAAAAACTGTTTTTT
CASRTGKNNEKLFF
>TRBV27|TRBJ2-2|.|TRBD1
TGTGCCAGCAGTGTCCAGGGGGCCGGGGAGCTGTTTTTT
CASSVQGAGELFF
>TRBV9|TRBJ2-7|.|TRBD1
TGTGCCATCCCACCCCCGGGACAGCCCATCTACAACGAGCAGTACTTC
CAIPPPGQPIYNEQYF
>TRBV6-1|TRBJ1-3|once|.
TGTGCCAGCCTCCCCCCGGCCTCCTCTGGAAACACCATATATTTT
CASLPPASSGNTIYF
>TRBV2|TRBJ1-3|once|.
TGTGCCAGCAGTGAACAGGGCCCCGTTGGAAACACCATATATTTT
CASSEQGPVGNTIYF
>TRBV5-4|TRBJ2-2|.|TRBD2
TGTGCCAGCAGCTTGTTACGGACTAGCGGGGGAGCCGGGGAGCTGTTTTTT
CASSLLRTSGGAGELFF
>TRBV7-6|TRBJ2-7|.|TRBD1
TGTGCCAGCAGCTATAGCCCCCCTGGTCAGGGGGCGTTCGAGCAGTACTTC
CASSYSPPGQGAFEQYF
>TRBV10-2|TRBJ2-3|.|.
TGCGCCAGCAGCCCTCCTCGTGGCGGGGTTGGCACAGATACGCAGTATTTT
CASSPPRGGVGTDTQYF
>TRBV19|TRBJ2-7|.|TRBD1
TGTGCCAGTAGTAACAGGGACAGACCTTACGAGCAGTACTTC
CASSNRDRPYEQYF
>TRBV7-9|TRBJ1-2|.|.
TGTGCCAGCAGCTTCCCGGGATATGGCTACACCTTC
CASSFPGYGYTF
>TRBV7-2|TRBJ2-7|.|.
TGTGCCAGCAGCTTGCGGAGGAACGGCTACGAGCAGTACTTC
CASSLRRNGYEQYF
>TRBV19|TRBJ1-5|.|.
TGTGCCAGTAGTATAAGGGGGGGCGGGAATCAGCCCCAGCATTTT
CASSIRGGGNQPQHF
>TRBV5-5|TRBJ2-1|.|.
TGTGCCAGCAGCCTGACACGCTACAATGAGCAGTTCTTC
CASSLTRYNEQFF
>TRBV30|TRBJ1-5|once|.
TGTGCCTGGAACGGCGAAAGGAATCAGCCCCAGCATTTT
CAWNGERNQPQHF
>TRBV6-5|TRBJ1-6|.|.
TGTGCCAGCAGCTACGGGCGGGGGCTCAGTTCACCCCTCCACTTT
CASSYGRGLSSPLHF
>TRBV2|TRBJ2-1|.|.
TGTGCCAGCAGTGAAGCCCCTGGGGGTACTGGATGGGGTTACAATGAGCAGTTCTTC
CASSEAPGGTGWGYNEQFF
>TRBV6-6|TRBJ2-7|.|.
TGTGCCAGCAGTTACGGGGGAAGCGGTACCTACGAGCAGTACTTC
CASSYGGSGTYEQYF
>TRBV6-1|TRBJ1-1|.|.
TGTGCCAGCATTAGTACAGGGAACACTGAAGCTTTCTTT
CASISTGNTEAFF
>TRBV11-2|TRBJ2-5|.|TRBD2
TGTGCCAGCAGCCGACTAGCGGGGGGACAAGAGACCCAGTACTTC
CASSRLAGGQETQYF
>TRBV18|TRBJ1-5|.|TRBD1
TGTGCCAGCTCACCAACAGGGGGGTATAGCAATCAGCCCCAGCATTTT
CASSPTGGYSNQPQHF
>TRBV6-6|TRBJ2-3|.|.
TGTGCCAGCAGCCACCCACCGACGGGCCGCGCAGATACGCAGTATTTT
CASSHPPTGRADTQYF